A single sample is the source of the 2 T cell receptor beta chains below, sequenced in a study of CD8 T cells in ankylosing spondylitis. TCRdb reanalysed the 5' RACE reads using MiXCR and keeps one entry per CDR3 protein. This repertoire shows under 250,000 distinct CDR3 sequences, 32% found once; its top ten account for approximately 4.6%. Material for sequencing was blood, either unsorted or a sorted T cell fraction (not recorded which). The receptors shown here come from a male donor with ankylosing spondylitis or in good health (not recorded which).

This chain uses TRBV5-6 with TRBJ2-7; tentatively, D is TRBD1 (6 bases). Deletions cut 4 bases from V and 2 bases from J, with 16 bases between. Germline CDR1 is SGHDT and CDR2 is YYEEEE. The CDR3 is 15 amino acids. The CDR3 nucleotides read TGTGCCAGCAGCCCGACAGGACCCGTTACCTACGAGCAGTACTTC. Encoded protein: CASSPTGPVTYEQYF.

Only a few counts were recorded for this clonotype. This chain joins TRBV9 and TRBJ2-1; 8 bases are a match to TRBD2. The CDR3 covers 15 residues. In germline, CDR1 is SGDLS, CDR2 YYNGEE. Trimming removed 4 bases from V and 7 bases from J; junction bases left unmatched: 10. The CDR3 protein is CASSRAREGVNEQFF. The CDR3 nucleotides read TGTGCCAGCAGCAGGGCTCGGGAGGGGGTGAATGAGCAGTTCTTC.